These T cell receptor beta chains were read from a single sample in a study of blood T cell repertoires in COVID-19. TCRdb keeps only in-frame clones here, not all; method: immunoSEQ multiplex PCR. This table has 100,000 to 150,000 clones, roughly 69% appearing once. Material for sequencing was peripheral blood. The origin of the receptors is a woman in her 70s with acute or convalescent COVID-19. Both conserved end residues are part of each CDR3. A D gene is named only where the DNA matches it firmly. Clone size is shown for a subset of rows, as once, few, many or a class of expanded clone.

15	TRBD2	-	TRBV19	TRBJ2-1	CATGRGGGSYNEQFF
15	-	few	TRBV5-1	TRBJ1-6	CASKGSGSYNSPLHF
12	-	-	TRBV30	TRBJ2-1	CAWSLPRGGQFF
14	TRBD1	-	TRBV9	TRBJ2-7	CASSGDSASYEQYF
16	TRBD2	-	TRBV9	TRBJ2-1	CASSVDFGREYNEQFF
14	-	-	TRBV3-1/TRBV3-2	TRBJ1-1	CASSQERGNTEAFF
16	TRBD1	-	TRBV28	TRBJ2-3	CASSFRTGGATDTQYF
16	TRBD1	-	TRBV7-6	TRBJ1-1	CASSLAGAGGNTEAFF
15	TRBD2	few	TRBV6-1	TRBJ2-1	CASSEGGSSYNEQFF
14	-	-	TRBV2	TRBJ1-2	CASIPDSTNYGYTF
16	-	-	TRBV28	TRBJ2-7	CASSLAWGGSTFEQYF
12	-	-	TRBV19	TRBJ2-2	CASTGATGELFF
12	TRBD1	few	TRBV7-9	TRBJ1-1	CASSPVDREAFF
15	-	-	TRBV20-1	TRBJ1-6	CSASLGSSYNSPLHF
15	TRBD1	-	TRBV2	TRBJ1-4	CASDSPDRANEKLFF
15	-	-	TRBV15	TRBJ2-7	CATSREAGNSYEQYF
16	-	-	TRBV4-3	TRBJ1-6	CASSPRTTSGISPLHF
16	TRBD2	-	TRBV5-4	TRBJ2-3	CASMPAGVTSTDTQYF
13	-	-	TRBV5-1	TRBJ1-1	CASSFEGVTEAFF
16	TRBD2	-	TRBV5-6	TRBJ2-7	CASSSRLAGPSYEQYF
19	TRBD1	-	TRBV5-1	TRBJ2-2	CASSLPSSGQALNTGELFF
16	TRBD2	few	TRBV12-5	TRBJ2-2	CASGPLAGGNTGELFF
16	-	-	TRBV7-6	TRBJ2-1	CASSLAGGPGIAWQFF
13	-	-	TRBV30	TRBJ1-1	CAWNANTDTEAFF
14	TRBD2	-	TRBV28	TRBJ2-3	CASGWAGAADTQYF
16	TRBD1	-	TRBV11-2	TRBJ1-3	CASSLERGLPGNTIYF
15	TRBD1	-	TRBV6-5	TRBJ2-5	CASSPWTGLQETQYF
15	TRBD1	few	TRBV5-1	TRBJ1-3	CASRDDRGPGNTIYF
13	-	-	TRBV10-1	TRBJ1-2	CASSAYRDYGYTF
16	TRBD1	few	TRBV18	TRBJ1-5	CASSPLPGQSNQPQHF
13	TRBD1	-	TRBV15	TRBJ1-1	CATSADRDRGAFF
13	-	-	TRBV27	TRBJ1-1	CASQSDGNTEAFF
15	TRBD1	-	TRBV28	TRBJ1-5	CASKGERGRNQPQHF
15	-	-	TRBV18	TRBJ1-1	CASSMTGTPNTEAFF
15	TRBD1	-	TRBV6-1	TRBJ1-6	CASSEAGTVVSPLHF
13	-	once	TRBV14	TRBJ1-2	CASSPQVLYGYTF
15	TRBD1	few	TRBV7-9	TRBJ2-2	CASSDRQGPEGELFF
11	-	many	TRBV3-1/TRBV3-2	TRBJ2-7	CASRRGGEQYF
16	TRBD1	-	TRBV18	TRBJ1-1	CASSPEQGIFHPRAFF
17	TRBD1	-	TRBV30	TRBJ1-5	CAWSTRDRGSINQPQHF
11	-	once	TRBV6-1	TRBJ1-1	CASSDLEEAFF
15	-	-	TRBV27	TRBJ1-1	CASSLYFRDISQAFF
15	TRBD1	-	TRBV6-5	TRBJ1-2	CASSSRTGANYGYTF